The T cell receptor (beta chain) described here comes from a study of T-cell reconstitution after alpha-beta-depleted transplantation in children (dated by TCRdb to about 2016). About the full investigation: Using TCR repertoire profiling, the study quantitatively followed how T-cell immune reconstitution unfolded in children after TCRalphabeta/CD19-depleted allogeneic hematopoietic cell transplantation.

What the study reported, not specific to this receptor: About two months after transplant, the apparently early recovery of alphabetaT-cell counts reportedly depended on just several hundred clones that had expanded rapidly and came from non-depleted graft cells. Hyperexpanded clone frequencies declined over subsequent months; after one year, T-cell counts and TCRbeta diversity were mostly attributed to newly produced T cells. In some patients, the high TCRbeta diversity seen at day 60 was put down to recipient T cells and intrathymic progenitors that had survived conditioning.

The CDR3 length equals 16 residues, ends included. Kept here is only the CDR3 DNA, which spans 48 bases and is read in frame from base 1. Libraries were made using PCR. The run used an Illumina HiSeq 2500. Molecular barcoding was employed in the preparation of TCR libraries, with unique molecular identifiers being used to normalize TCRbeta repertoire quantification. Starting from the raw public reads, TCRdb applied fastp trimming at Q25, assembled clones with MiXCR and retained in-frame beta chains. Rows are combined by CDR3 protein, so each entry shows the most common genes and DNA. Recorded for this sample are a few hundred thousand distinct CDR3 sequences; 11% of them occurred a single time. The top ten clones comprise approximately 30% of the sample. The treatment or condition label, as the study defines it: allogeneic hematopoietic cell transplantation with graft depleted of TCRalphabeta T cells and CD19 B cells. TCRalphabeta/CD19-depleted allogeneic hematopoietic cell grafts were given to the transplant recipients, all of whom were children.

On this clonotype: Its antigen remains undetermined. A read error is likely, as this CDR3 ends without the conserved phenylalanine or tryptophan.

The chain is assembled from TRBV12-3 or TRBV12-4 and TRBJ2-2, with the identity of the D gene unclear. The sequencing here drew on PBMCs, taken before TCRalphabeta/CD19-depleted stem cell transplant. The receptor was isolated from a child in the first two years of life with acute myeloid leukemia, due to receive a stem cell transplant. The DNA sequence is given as TGTGCCTGCAGTTTGATCCTTAGAGGGAACACCGGGGAGCTGTTTATT. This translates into CACSLILRGNTGELFI.